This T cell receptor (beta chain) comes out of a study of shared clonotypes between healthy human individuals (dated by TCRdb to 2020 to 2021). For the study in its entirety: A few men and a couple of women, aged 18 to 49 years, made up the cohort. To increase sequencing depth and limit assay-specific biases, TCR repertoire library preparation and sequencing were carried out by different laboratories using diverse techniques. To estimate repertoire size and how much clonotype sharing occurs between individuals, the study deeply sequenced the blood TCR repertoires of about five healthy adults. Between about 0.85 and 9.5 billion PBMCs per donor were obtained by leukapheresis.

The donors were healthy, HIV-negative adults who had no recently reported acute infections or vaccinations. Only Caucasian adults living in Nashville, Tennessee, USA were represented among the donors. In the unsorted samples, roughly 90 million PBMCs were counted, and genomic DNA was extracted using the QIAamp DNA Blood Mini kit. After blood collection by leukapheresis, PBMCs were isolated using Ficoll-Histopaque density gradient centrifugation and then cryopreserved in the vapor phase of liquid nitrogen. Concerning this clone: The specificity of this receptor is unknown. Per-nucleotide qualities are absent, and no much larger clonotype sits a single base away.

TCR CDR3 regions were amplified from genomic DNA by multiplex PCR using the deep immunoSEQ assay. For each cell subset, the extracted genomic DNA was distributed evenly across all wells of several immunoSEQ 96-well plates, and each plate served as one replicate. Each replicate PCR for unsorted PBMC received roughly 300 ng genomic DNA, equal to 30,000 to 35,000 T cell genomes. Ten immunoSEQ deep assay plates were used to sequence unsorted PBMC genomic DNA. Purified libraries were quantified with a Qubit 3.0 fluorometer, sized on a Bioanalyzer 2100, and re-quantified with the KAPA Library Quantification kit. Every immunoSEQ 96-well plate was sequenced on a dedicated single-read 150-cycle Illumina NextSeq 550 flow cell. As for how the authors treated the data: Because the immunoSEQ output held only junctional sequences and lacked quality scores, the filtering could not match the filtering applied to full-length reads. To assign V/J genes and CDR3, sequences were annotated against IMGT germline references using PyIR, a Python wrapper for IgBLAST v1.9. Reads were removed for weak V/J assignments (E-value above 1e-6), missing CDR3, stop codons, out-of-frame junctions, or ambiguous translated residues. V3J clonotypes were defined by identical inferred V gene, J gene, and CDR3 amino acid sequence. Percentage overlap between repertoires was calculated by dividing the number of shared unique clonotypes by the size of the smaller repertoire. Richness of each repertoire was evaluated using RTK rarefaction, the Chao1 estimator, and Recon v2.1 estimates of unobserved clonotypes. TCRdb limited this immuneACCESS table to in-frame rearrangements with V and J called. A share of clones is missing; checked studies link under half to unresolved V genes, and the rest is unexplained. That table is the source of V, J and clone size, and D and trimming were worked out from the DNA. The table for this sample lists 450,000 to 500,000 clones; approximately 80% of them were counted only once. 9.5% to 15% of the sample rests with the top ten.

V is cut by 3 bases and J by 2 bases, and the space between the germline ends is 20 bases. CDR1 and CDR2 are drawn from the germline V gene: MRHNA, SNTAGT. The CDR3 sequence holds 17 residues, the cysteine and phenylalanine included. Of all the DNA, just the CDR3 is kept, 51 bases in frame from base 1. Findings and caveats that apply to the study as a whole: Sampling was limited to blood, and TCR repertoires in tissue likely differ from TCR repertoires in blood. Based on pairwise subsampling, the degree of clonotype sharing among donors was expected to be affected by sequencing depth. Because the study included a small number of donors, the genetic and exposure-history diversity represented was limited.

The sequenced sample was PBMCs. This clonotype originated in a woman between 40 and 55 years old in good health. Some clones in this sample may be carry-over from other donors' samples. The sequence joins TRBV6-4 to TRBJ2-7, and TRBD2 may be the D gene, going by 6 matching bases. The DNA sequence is TGTGCCAGCAGTGATGCCTTTAGCGGAGTCCTGACCTACGAGCAGTACTTC. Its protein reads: CASSDAFSGVLTYEQYF.